These 2 T cell receptor beta chains were sequenced from one sample in a study of cytomegalovirus exposure and HLA in healthy donors. The PCR used 60 Vbeta and 13 Jbeta primers. The method was immunoSEQ multiplex PCR; TCRdb's version includes in-frame clones alone and lacks a portion of them. This sample has 150,000 to 200,000 clones, with approximately 78% found just once. Sequences were obtained from PBMCs. Receptor source: a male donor in good health and CMV-seronegative.

This clone was seen a single time. The rearrangement joins TRBV29-1 to TRBJ1-1; 7 bases agree with TRBD1. CDR1 is SQVTM, CDR2 ANQGSEA, per germline. The CDR3 is 13 amino acids. J lost 4 bases, V lost 5 bases, and 7 bases had no gene match. CDR3: CSVRQGEGTEAFF. As DNA, the CDR3 is TGCAGCGTTCGACAGGGTGAAGGCACTGAAGCTTTCTTT.

This chain links TRBV30 with TRBJ1-4; possible D gene TRBD1, 5 bases. Trimming took off 1 base at V and 6 bases at J, with 9 bases between the two ends. From germline, CDR1 is GTSNPN and CDR2 SVGIG (reference sequence). The CDR3 sequence is 13 residues long. This CDR3 reads CAWSAGSYEKLFF. The DNA of the CDR3 is TGTGCCTGGAGTGCAGGGTCCTATGAAAAACTGTTTTTT.